Following are 14 T cell receptor beta chains from one sample sequenced in a study of T cells in Graves' hyperthyroidism and ophthalmopathy. Amplification yielded TCR beta CDR3 regions, with RNA transcripts as the source. HTBI primers were employed in a first-round RT-PCR of the TCR CDR3. MiXCR, run by TCRdb on the multiplex PCR reads, gives a single entry per CDR3 protein. Of hundreds of thousands of distinct CDR3 sequences in the sample, 15% to 20% were seen once. The sample comprised blood. All receptors derive from a woman younger than 45 with Graves' hyperthyroidism.

The chain joins TRBV20-1 to TRBJ1-2; 7 positions agree with TRBD1. Losses at the gene ends were 5 bases for V and 4 bases for J; bases not matched to a gene: 4. This CDR3 is built from 12 residues. CDR1 is DFQATT, CDR2 SNEGSKA, per germline (reference sequence). CDR3 DNA sequence: TGCAGTGCTGGGGACAGATCCTATGGCTACACCTTC. This translates into CSAGDRSYGYTF.

This clonotype has a count of ten or more. V and J are TRBV7-2 and TRBJ2-5, with D possibly matching TRBD2 (6 bases). Deletions cut 3 bases from V and 4 bases from J, with 12 bases between. CDR1 is SGHTA, CDR2 FQGNSA, per germline. The CDR3 consists of 14 residues. The CDR3 nucleotides are TGTGCCAGCAGCTTTGGAGGGAGCTTAGAGACCCAGTACTTC. Translation gives CASSFGGSLETQYF.

This clonotype was recorded many times. V and J are TRBV7-2 and TRBJ2-5, with a possible D match to TRBD1 (5 bases). V shed 1 base and J shed 3 bases, with 9 bases lying between them. CDR3 size: 14 residues. The germline gives CDR1 SGHTA, CDR2 FQGNSA. The CDR3 region has the DNA TGTGCCAGCAGCTTAGATTCCAGGGAAGAGACCCAGTACTTC. This encodes CASSLDSREETQYF.

This clonotype showed up just a few times. V gene TRBV12-3 or TRBV12-4 combines with J gene TRBJ2-7; no clear D. V dropped 5 bases and J dropped 0 bases, with 17 bases sitting between them. The CDR3 spans 16 residues. CDR3 protein: CASSTPSAGSSYEQYF. The CDR3 region has the DNA TGTGCCAGCAGTACCCCCTCAGCAGGAAGCTCCTACGAGCAGTACTTC.

The chain combines TRBV20-1 with TRBJ2-2, with 8 positions matching TRBD1. CDR1 is DFQATT, CDR2 SNEGSKA, per germline (reference sequence). The length of the CDR3 is 15 residues. V lost 3 bases and J lost 0; bases outside the gene matches: 3. CDR3 amino acids: CSARPGGANTGELFF. In DNA form, the CDR3 reads TGCAGTGCTAGGCCAGGGGGCGCGAACACCGGGGAGCTGTTTTTT.

The chain employs TRBV6-2 or TRBV6-3 and TRBJ2-7; TRBD2 is a possible D gene (6 bases). The CDR3 totals 14 residues. The germline V and J ends were trimmed by 8 bases and 4 bases, with 18 bases remaining between them. The germline V gene has CDR1 MNHEY and CDR2 SVGEGT. Here the CDR3 reads CASGPWVAEYEQYF. As DNA, the CDR3 is TGTGCCAGCGGCCCCTGGGTAGCGGAATACGAGCAGTACTTC.

This clonotype occurred many times. The chain employs TRBV27 and TRBJ2-7; D could derive from TRBD1 or TRBD2 (6 bases each). V gave up 8 bases and J gave up 3 bases, with 17 bases separating them. The CDR3 covers 14 residues. Germline values: CDR1 MNHEY, CDR2 SMNVEV (reference sequence). The CDR3 coding sequence is TGTGCCAGCCGTAAAGGGGGGAGAGACTACGAGCAGTACTTC. This codes for CASRKGGRDYEQYF.

A remark on this clonotype: This could be a read error, since a much larger clone is one nucleotide away. The CDR3 does not end in the conserved phenylalanine or tryptophan, so this is likely a read error. The gene calls are TRBV28 and TRBJ2-7, with TRBD2 identical over 13 bases. Germline V CDR1 and CDR2: MDHEN, SYDVKM. V was clipped by 6 bases and J by 4 bases; unmatched bases: 9. The CDR3 loop spans 16 amino acids. CDR3 nucleotides: TGTGCCAGCAGGGGACTAGGACTAGCGGGAGCGTACGAGCAGTACCTC. Residues: CASRGLGLAGAYEQYL.

This clonotype has ten or more counts. CDR3 DNA sequence: TGTGCTAGTGGTGGGACTAGCGGGACTCCTTCCATACCGAACACCGGGGAGCTGTTTTTT. Protein product: CASGGTSGTPSIPNTGELFF. V usage is TRBV12-5 and J usage is TRBJ2-2; 13 nucleotides align to TRBD2. Germline lookup yields CDR1 LGHNT and CDR2 FRNRAP. V shed 5 bases and J 0 bases; nucleotides not matched to a gene: 12. The CDR3 runs to 20 residues.

This clonotype was seen many times. This chain connects TRBV3-1 to TRBJ2-1; 15 bases align to TRBD2. The J segment lost 5 bases and the V segment lost 0 bases, leaving 11 bases of the junction unmatched. The length of the CDR3 is 20 residues. Germline V CDR1 and CDR2: LGHDT, YNNKEL (reference sequence). The CDR3 sequence is CASSQDEGTSGRLDNNEQFF. Here the CDR3 DNA reads TGTGCCAGCAGCCAAGACGAGGGGACTAGCGGGAGGTTAGACAACAATGAGCAGTTCTTC.

CDR3 sequence reads: CASSVGSSTEAFF. CDR3 in DNA: TGTGCCAGCAGCGTAGGATCCTCCACTGAAGCTTTCTTT. The chain carries TRBV9 and TRBJ1-1; no reliable D call. The CDR3 has 13 residues. V gave up 0 bases and J gave up 4 bases, with 7 bases separating them. CDR1 SGDLS and CDR2 YYNGEE come from the germline V gene.

This clonotype was observed at least ten times. V usage is TRBV7-9 and J usage is TRBJ2-3; 7 positions match TRBD2. The germline V gene encodes CDR1 SEHNR and CDR2 FQNEAQ (reference sequence). The CDR3 runs to 14 residues. J lost 3 bases, V lost 5 bases, and 5 bases had no gene match. The CDR3 coding sequence is TGTGCCAGCAGCCCCCGCGGGGGTACAGATACGCAGTATTTT. It translates to CASSPRGGTDTQYF.

This clonotype came up a few times. The chain links TRBV27 to TRBJ2-3, with D perhaps matching TRBD2 (5 bases). V lost 4 bases and J 2 bases, leaving 13 bases between the germline ends. Germline V CDR1 and CDR2: MNHEY, SMNVEV (reference sequence). This CDR3 spans 15 amino acids. The CDR3 loop is CASSSPSRATDTQYF. The CDR3 DNA reads TGTGCCAGCAGTTCCCCATCGCGGGCCACAGATACGCAGTATTTT.

This clonotype was seen more than once but under ten times. This rearrangement joins TRBV2 to TRBJ1-3, with no clear D. The CDR3 runs 14 residues. V lost 9 bases and J 0 bases, leaving 12 bases between the germline ends. Germline loops: CDR1 SNHLY, CDR2 FYNNEI. This chain's CDR3 is CASGFRGSGNTIYF. CDR3 nucleotide sequence: TGTGCCAGTGGGTTCCGCGGCTCTGGAAACACCATATATTTT.